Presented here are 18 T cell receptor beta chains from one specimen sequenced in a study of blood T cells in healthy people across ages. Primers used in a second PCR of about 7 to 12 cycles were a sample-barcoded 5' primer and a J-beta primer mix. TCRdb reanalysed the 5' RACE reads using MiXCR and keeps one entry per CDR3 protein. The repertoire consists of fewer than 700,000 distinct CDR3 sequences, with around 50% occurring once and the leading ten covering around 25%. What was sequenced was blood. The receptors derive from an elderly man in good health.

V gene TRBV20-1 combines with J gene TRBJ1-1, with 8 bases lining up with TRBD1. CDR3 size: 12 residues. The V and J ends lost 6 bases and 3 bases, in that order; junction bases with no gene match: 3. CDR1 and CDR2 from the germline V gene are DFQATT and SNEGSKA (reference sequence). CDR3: CSARRGHTEAFF. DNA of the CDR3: TGCAGTGCACGCAGGGGGCACACTGAAGCTTTCTTT.

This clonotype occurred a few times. CDR3 bases: TGTGCCAGCAGTGACGTACCCTCCTACGAGCAGTACTTC. Protein sequence: CASSDVPSYEQYF. The gene calls are TRBV6-6 and TRBJ2-7; no clear D. The CDR3 sequence is 13 residues long. Germline V gene data show CDR1 as MNHNY and CDR2 as SVGAGI (reference sequence). The V end lost 5 bases, the J end lost 0 bases, and 8 bases lay between the germline ends.

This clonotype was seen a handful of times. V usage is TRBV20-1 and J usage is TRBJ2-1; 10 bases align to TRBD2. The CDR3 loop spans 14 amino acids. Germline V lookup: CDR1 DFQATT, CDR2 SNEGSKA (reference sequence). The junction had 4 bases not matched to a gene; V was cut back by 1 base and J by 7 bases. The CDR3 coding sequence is TGCAGTGCTAGAGTAACTAGCGGGGTAAATGAGCAGTTCTTC. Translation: CSARVTSGVNEQFF.

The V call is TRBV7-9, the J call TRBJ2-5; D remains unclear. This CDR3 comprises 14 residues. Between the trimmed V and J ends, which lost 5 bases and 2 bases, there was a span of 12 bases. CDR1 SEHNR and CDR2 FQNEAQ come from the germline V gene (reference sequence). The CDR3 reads CASSVLTGQETQYF. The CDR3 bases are TGTGCCAGCAGCGTTCTCACCGGACAAGAGACCCAGTACTTC. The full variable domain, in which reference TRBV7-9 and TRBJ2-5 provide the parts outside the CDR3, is DTGVSQNPRHKITKRGQNVTFRCDPISEHNRLYWYRQTLGQGPEFLTYFQNEAQLEKSRLLSDRFSAERPKGSFSTLEIQRTEQGDSAMYLCASSVLTGQETQYFGPGTRLLVL.

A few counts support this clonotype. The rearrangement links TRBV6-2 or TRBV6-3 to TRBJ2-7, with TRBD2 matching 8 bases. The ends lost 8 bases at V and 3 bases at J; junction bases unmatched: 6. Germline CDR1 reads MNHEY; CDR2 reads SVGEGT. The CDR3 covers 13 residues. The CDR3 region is CASVAGSDYEQYF. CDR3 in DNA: TGTGCCAGCGTAGCGGGGAGTGACTACGAGCAGTACTTC.

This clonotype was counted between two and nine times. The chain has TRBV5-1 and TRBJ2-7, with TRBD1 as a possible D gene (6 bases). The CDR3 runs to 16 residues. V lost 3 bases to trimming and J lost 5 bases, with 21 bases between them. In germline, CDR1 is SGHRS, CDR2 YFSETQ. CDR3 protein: CASSYRTAPKGDEQYF. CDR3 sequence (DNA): TGCGCCAGCAGCTACAGGACAGCTCCTAAGGGTGACGAGCAGTACTTC.

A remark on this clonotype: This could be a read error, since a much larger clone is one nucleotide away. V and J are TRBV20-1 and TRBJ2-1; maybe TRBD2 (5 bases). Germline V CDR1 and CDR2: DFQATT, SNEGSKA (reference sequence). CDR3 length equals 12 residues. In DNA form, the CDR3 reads TGCAGTGCTGGAGATTGGAGGCCTGAGCAGTTCTTC. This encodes CSAGDWRPEQFF.

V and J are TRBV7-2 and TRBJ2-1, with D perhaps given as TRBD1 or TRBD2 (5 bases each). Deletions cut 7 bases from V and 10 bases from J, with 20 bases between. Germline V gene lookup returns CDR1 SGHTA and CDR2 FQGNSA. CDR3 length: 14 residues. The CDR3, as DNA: TGTGCCAGCAACCCCGGGGCAGGCCACAGGGAGCAGTTCTTC. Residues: CASNPGAGHREQFF.

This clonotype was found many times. The CDR3 loop reads CASSSKRQPARIYGYTF. The CDR3 DNA reads TGTGCCAGCAGCTCCAAAAGGCAGCCGGCAAGGATTTATGGCTACACCTTC. The rearrangement uses TRBV6-1 and TRBJ1-2; D not resolved. The CDR3 runs to 17 residues. Germline values: CDR1 MNHNS, CDR2 SASEGT. V was clipped by 6 bases and J by 5 bases, with 25 bases between them.

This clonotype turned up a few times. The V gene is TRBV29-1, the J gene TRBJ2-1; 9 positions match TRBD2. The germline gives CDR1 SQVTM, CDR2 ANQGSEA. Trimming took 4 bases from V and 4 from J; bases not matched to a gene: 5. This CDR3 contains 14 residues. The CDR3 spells CSVAGTSLYNEQFF. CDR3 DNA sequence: TGCAGCGTTGCCGGGACTAGCTTATACAATGAGCAGTTCTTC.

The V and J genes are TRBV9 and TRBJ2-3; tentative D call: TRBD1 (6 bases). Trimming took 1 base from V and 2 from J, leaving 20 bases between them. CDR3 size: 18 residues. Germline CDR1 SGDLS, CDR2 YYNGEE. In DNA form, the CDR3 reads TGTGCCAGCAGCGTAAGTGGGGGCGCGTGGAAAAACACAGATACGCAGTATTTT. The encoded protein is CASSVSGGAWKNTDTQYF.

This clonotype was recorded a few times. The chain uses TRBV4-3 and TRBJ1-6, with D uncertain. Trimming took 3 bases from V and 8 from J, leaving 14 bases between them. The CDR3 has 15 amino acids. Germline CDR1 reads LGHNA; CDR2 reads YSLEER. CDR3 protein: CASSQGRRPDSPLHF. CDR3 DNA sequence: TGCGCCAGCAGCCAGGGCCGGCGGCCAGATTCACCCCTCCACTTT.

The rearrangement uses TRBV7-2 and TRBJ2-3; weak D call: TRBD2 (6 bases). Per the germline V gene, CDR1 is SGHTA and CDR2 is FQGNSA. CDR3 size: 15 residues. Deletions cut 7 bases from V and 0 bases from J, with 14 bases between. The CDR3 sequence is CASTHPEGSTDTQYF. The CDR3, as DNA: TGTGCCAGCACGCATCCGGAGGGCAGCACAGATACGCAGTATTTT.

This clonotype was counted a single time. CDR3 loop: CASTNPTGVGYTF. The CDR3 nucleotides are TGTGCCAGCACCAATCCCACAGGGGTTGGCTACACCTTC. The chain has TRBV7-2 and TRBJ1-2; 7 bases align to TRBD1. Germline V gene sequence: CDR1 SGHTA, CDR2 FQGNSA. Germline trimming cut 7 bases from V and 7 bases from J; bases unmatched to any gene: 9. This CDR3 has 13 amino acids.

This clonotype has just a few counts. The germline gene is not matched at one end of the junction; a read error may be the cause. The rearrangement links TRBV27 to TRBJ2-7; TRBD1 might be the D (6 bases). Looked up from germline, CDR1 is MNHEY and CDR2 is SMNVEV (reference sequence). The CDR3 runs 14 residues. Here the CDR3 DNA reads TGTGCTAGCAAGGTACAGGGCGGTTCTGTGGAGCAGTACTTC. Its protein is CASKVQGGSVEQYF.

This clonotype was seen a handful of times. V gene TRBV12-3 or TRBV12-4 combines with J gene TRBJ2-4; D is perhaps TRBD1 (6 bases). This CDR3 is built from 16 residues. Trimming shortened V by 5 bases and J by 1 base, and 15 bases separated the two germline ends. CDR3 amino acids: CASSPYRVLAKNIQYF. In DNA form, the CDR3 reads TGTGCCAGCAGTCCATACAGGGTTCTTGCCAAAAACATTCAGTACTTC.

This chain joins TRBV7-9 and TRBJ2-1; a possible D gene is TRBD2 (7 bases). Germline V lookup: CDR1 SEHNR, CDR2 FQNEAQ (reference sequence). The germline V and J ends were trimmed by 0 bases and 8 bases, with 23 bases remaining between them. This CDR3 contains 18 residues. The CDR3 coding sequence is TGTGCCAGCAGCTTAGCGGGGGGGCGGATTACCTCATTAGATGAGCAGTTCTTC. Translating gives CASSLAGGRITSLDEQFF.

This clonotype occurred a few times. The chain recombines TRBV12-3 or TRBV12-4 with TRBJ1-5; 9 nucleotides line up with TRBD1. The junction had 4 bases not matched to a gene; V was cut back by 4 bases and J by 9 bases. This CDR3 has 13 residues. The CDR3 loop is CASSSDRGWPQHF. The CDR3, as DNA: TGTGCCAGCAGTTCGGACAGGGGTTGGCCCCAGCATTTT.